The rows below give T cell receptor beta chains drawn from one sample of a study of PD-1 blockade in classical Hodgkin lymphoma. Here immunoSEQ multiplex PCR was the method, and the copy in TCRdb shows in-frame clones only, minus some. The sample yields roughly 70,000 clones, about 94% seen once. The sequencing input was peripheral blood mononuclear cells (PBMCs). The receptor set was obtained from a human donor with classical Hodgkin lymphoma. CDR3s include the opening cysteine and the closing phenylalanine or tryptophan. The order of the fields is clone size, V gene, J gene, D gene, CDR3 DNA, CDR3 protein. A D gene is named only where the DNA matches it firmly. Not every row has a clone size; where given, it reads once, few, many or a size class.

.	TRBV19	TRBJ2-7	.	TGTGCCAGTAGCTTTGGACAGGAGCAGTACTTC	CASSFGQEQYF
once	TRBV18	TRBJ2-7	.	TGTGCCAGCTCTCCCTCCTCCTACGAGCAGTACTTC	CASSPSSYEQYF
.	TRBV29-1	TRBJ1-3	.	TGCAGCGCGTCCGAGAGCTCTGGAAACACCATATATTTT	CSASESSGNTIYF
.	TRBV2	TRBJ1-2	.	TGTGCCAGCAGTGAACTCCGGCGGACAGGCTACACCTTC	CASSELRRTGYTF
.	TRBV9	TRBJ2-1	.	TGTGCCAGCAGCGTAGAGGTAGGGGGATACAATGAGCAGTTCTTC	CASSVEVGGYNEQFF
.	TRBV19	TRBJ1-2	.	TGTGCCAGTAGTATCGAGACCATGACCTACACCTTC	CASSIETMTYTF
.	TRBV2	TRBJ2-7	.	TGTGCCAGCACTGTAGGGAGCTCCTACGAGCAGTACTTC	CASTVGSSYEQYF
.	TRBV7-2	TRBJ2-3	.	TGTGCCAGCAGCCTTACTAGGGTCCTCACAGATACGCAGTATTTT	CASSLTRVLTDTQYF
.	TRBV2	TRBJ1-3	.	TGTGCCAGCAGTGAAGGACTGAGCTCTGGAAACACCATATATTTT	CASSEGLSSGNTIYF
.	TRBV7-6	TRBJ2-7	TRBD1	TGTGCCAGCAGCCAGGGACAGGCAGACTGGGAGCAGTACTTC	CASSQGQADWEQYF
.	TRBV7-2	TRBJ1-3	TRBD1	TGTGCCAGCAGCCTTGGGACAGGGTACGGAAACACCATATATTTT	CASSLGTGYGNTIYF
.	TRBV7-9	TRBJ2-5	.	TGTGCCAGCAGCTCTGATTTGGGGACCCAGTACTTC	CASSSDLGTQYF
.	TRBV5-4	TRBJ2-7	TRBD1	TGTGCCAGCAGCAATCCGGGACAGGGTAAATCATACGAGCAGTACTTC	CASSNPGQGKSYEQYF
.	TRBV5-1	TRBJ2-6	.	TGCGCCAGCAGCTTCCAGCCCGGAAGCTCTGGGGCCAACGTCCTGACTTTC	CASSFQPGSSGANVLTF
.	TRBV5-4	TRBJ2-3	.	TGTGCCAGCAGCTTGTTTGGGACAGATACGCAGTATTTT	CASSLFGTDTQYF
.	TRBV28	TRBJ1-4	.	TGTGCCACCACCCTAGGAGCAACTAATGAAAAACTGTTTTTT	CATTLGATNEKLFF
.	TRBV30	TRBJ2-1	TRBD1	TGTGCCTGGAGTGACGGGACAGAGGTCGAGTTCTTC	CAWSDGTEVEFF
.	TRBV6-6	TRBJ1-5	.	TGTGCCAGCAAAGGTGGGGACGGGGTATGGCCCCAGCATTTT	CASKGGDGVWPQHF
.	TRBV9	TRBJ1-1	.	TGTGCCAGCAGCGTAGGGAGGAACACTGAAGCTTTCTTT	CASSVGRNTEAFF
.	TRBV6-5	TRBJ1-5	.	TGTGCCAGCCGGGGAGGGTCCAATCAGCCCCAGCATTTT	CASRGGSNQPQHF
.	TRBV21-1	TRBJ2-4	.	TGTGCCAGCAGACTCATCCCCGGGACTACCTATGGGACGGTAGCCAAAAACATTCAGTACTTC	CASRLIPGTTYGTVAKNIQYF
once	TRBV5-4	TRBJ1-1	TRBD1	TGTGCCAGCAGCTTTCCGGACAGGGACTACACTGAAGCTTTCTTT	CASSFPDRDYTEAFF
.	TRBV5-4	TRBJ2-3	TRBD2	TGTGCCAGCAGCACGGCTCGTGGCGGGAGAGGTAAAGATACGCAGTATTTT	CASSTARGGRGKDTQYF
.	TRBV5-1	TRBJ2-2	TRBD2	TGCGCCAGCGGAATTCTAGCGGGAGGCACCGGGGAGCTGTTTTTT	CASGILAGGTGELFF
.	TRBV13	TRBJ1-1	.	TGTGCCAGCAGCCCCCTGGGGAACACTGAAGCTTTCTTT	CASSPLGNTEAFF
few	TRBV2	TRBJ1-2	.	TGTGCCAGCAGGCTGACTCCCGCGTGGGGCTACACCTTC	CASRLTPAWGYTF
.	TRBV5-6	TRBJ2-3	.	TGTGCCAGCAGCTTGGTGTTGGGCCCCGTAACAGATACGCAGTATTTT	CASSLVLGPVTDTQYF
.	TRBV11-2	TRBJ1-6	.	TGTGCCAGCAGCCTAGAGCCTAATTCACCCCTCCACTTT	CASSLEPNSPLHF
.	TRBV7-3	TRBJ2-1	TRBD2	TGTGCCAGCAGCTCTTCAGCGGGGATCAATCTTTACAATGAGCAGTTCTTC	CASSSSAGINLYNEQFF
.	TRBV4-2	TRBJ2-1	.	TGTGCCAGCAGCCAAGACGGCGGTAAATACAATGAGCAGTTCTTC	CASSQDGGKYNEQFF
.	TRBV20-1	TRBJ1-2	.	TGCAGTGCTAGGGAGGGTTACGGCTACACCTTC	CSAREGYGYTF
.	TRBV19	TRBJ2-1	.	TGTGCCAGTAGGGGAAGGGGTGATGAGCAGTTCTTC	CASRGRGDEQFF
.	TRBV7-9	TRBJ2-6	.	TGTGCCAGCAGCTTTGTGGGCGGACACTCTGGGGCCAACGTCCTGACTTTC	CASSFVGGHSGANVLTF
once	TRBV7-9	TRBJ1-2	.	TGTGCCAGCAGGCAGACCTATGGCTACACCTTC	CASRQTYGYTF
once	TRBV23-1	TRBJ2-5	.	TGCGCCAGCACCCAACGGGGGCTAGCGGAAGAGACCCAGTACTTC	CASTQRGLAEETQYF
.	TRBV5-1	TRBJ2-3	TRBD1	TGCGCCACCCGACAGGGGATCGGCACAGATACGCAGTATTTT	CATRQGIGTDTQYF
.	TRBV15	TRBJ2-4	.	TGTGCCACCAGCAAACGGGTGGGCAAAAACATTCAGTACTTC	CATSKRVGKNIQYF
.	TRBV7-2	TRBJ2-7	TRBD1	TGTGCCAGCAGCTTGGGACAGGGGTTAAGCTACGAGCAGTACTTC	CASSLGQGLSYEQYF
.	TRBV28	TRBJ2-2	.	TGTGCCAGCAGTTACCCCCCGGGACACCGGAGAGGGGAGCTGTTTTTT	CASSYPPGHRRGELFF
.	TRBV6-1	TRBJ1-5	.	TGTGCCAGCAGTCCACAGGGAATGGGCAATCAGCCCCAGCATTTT	CASSPQGMGNQPQHF
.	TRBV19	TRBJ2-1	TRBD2	TGTGCCAGTAGTATAGACACGACTAGCGGGAGCTCCTACAATGAGCAGTTCTTC	CASSIDTTSGSSYNEQFF
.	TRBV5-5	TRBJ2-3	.	TGTGCCAGCTCACCTCTTGGAGATACGCAGTATTTT	CASSPLGDTQYF
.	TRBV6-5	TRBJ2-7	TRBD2	TGTGCCAGCAGCCCGACTCGGACTAGTAGCTACGAGCAGTACTTC	CASSPTRTSSYEQYF
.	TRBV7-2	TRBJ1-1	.	TGTGCCAGCAGCTCGGGACCGTTGAACACTGAAGCTTTCTTT	CASSSGPLNTEAFF
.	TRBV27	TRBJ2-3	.	TGTGCCAGCAGTCCCCTGGTCGGCTTGGGTGGCTCCGATACGCAGTATTTT	CASSPLVGLGGSDTQYF
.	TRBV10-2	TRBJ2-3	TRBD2	TGCGCCAGCAGTGACGGGGGGGTCACAGATACGCAGTATTTT	CASSDGGVTDTQYF
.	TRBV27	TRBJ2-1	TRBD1	TGTGCCAGCAGTTTCAGAGGGGGCCTATACAATGAGCAGTTCTTC	CASSFRGGLYNEQFF
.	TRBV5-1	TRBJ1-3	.	TGCGCCAGCAGCTTGGACGTCAGTGGACGGCGGAGCTCTGGAAACACCATATATTTT	CASSLDVSGRRSSGNTIYF
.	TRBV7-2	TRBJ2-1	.	TGTGCCAGCAGCTCCCGAGCAAGGTTGGGGGGGCACAATGAGCAGTTCTTC	CASSSRARLGGHNEQFF